These 6 T cell receptor beta chains were sequenced from one sample in a study of beta chain bispecific antibodies for T cell cancers. General observations from the study: In these mixed samples, most targeted TRBV reads derived from the leukemia cell line.

Expansion lasted approximately 3 days, with either anti-CD3 antibody OKT3 or CD3/CD28 beads. The antigens for these receptors are not known. TCRdb re-called the 5' RACE reads through MiXCR, storing one row per CDR3 protein. The data show over 20,000 distinct CDR3 sequences, over 2.5% seen once. The material sequenced was healthy donor T cells cultured with leukemia cells. The receptors come from a human donor in good health. Some clones in this sample may be carry-over from other donors' samples.

This clonotype was seen at least ten times. The chain has TRBV20-1 and TRBJ2-6, with D tentatively TRBD2 (5 bases). Germline V CDR1 and CDR2: DFQATT, SNEGSKA (reference sequence). This CDR3 has 16 amino acids. CDR3 residues: CSASPGRVIGANVLTF. Written as DNA, the CDR3 is TGCAGCGCCTCCCCGGGAAGGGTCATTGGGGCCAACGTCCTGACTTTC.

In its sample, this clonotype was seen many times. V is TRBV15 and J is TRBJ2-2; no reliable D call. There are 13 residues in the CDR3. The germline gives CDR1 LNHNV, CDR2 YYDKDF (reference sequence). V was cut by 0 bases and J by 6 bases, with 5 bases left in between. This CDR3 reads CATSRDRAGELFF. The CDR3, as DNA: TGTGCCACCAGCAGAGATAGGGCCGGGGAGCTGTTTTTT.

This clonotype was seen ten or more times. The J gene is TRBJ1-2, the V gene TRBV28; D is perhaps TRBD1 (6 bases). This CDR3 spans 16 amino acids. Germline CDR1 reads MDHEN; CDR2 reads SYDVKM. The V gene lost 6 bases and the J gene lost 4 bases, with 21 bases spanning the gap. For the CDR3, the DNA is TGTGCCAGCAGCCCGGGAGGACAGAGTCTTTTCTATGGCTACACCTTC. It codes for CASSPGGQSLFYGYTF.

The CDR3, as DNA: TGTGCCAGCTCACCCGAGGAGGGGAGAACCTACGAGCAGTACTTC. Its translation: CASSPEEGRTYEQYF. The chain employs TRBV18 and TRBJ2-7; D is perhaps TRBD2 (6 bases). CDR3 size: 15 residues. Germline assignment: CDR1 KGHSH and CDR2 LQKENI. Trimming cost V 3 bases and J 2 bases, with 14 bases left between them. The variable domain in full, completed from reference TRBV18 and TRBJ2-7, reads NAGVMQNPRHLVRRRGQEARLRCSPMKGHSHVYWYRQLPEEGLKFMVYLQKENIIDESGMPKERFSAEFPKEGPSILRIQQVVRGDSAAYFCASSPEEGRTYEQYFGPGTRLTVT.

The chain joins TRBV15 to TRBJ1-5, with D perhaps TRBD1 (6 bases). Germline CDR1 and CDR2: LNHNV and YYDKDF (reference sequence). The CDR3 runs 16 residues. Trimming stripped 3 bases from V and 2 bases from J, with 14 bases between. The CDR3 nucleotides read TGTGCCACCAGCAGTGAGGGGGGGAGGCGCAATCAGCCCCAGCATTTT. This encodes CATSSEGGRRNQPQHF.

This clonotype was detected many times. CDR3 in amino acids: CASSLRGAGQPQHF. Here the CDR3 DNA reads TGTGCCAGCAGTTTACGGGGGGCGGGCCAGCCCCAGCATTTT. The chain combines TRBV28 with TRBJ1-5; a weak D match, TRBD1 (6 bases). CDR1 is MDHEN, CDR2 SYDVKM, per germline. V lost 2 bases to trimming and J lost 7 bases, with 12 bases between them. This CDR3 contains 14 residues.